The present entry profiles one TCR beta chain with its context. This sample was included in a study of Ad26.COV2.S vaccination and SARS-CoV-2 variants. Overall study: The Ad26.COV2.S arm of the COV1001 trial was where the donor was placed.

The CDR3 runs to 15 residues. Germline CDR1 reads SGDLS; CDR2 reads YYNGEE. J gave up 1 base and V 4 bases, and 4 bases lay outside the gene matches. Here immunoSEQ multiplex PCR was the method, and the copy in TCRdb shows in-frame clones only, minus some. The sample lists about 460,000 clones; roughly 87% were seen once. Stated treatment: approximately 18 received Ad26.COV2.S at low or high dose, single or two shots; roughly 5 received placebo; per-sample allocation not given. At day 63 after the first vaccine or placebo injection, samples were drawn. The sample came from a Boston adult aged 18-55 years.

This chain uses TRBV9 with TRBJ1-1; 10 bases match TRBD1. Here the sequenced sample was peripheral blood, taken in a trial of Ad26.COV2.S vaccine versus placebo. This TCR came from a person aged 18-65 years who received the Ad26.COV2.S COVID-19 vaccine or a placebo. The CDR3 region is CASSPRTGGNTEAFF. CDR3 DNA: TGTGCCAGCAGCCCCCGGACAGGGGGGAACACTGAAGCTTTCTTT.